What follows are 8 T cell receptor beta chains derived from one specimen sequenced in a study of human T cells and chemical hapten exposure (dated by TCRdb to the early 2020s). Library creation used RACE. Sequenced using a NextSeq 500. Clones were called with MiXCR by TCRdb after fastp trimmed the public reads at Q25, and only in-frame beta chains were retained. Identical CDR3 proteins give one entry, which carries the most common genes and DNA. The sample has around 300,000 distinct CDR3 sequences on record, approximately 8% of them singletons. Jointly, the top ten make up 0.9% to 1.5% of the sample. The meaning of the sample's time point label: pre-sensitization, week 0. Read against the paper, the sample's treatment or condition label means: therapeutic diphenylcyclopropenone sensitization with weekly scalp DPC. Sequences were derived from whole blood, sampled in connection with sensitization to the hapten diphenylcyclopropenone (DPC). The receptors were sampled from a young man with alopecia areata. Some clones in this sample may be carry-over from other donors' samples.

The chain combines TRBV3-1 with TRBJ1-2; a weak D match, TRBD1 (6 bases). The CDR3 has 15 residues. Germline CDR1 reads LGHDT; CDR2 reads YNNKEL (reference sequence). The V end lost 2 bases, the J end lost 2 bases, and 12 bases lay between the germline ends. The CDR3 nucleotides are TGTGCCAGCAGCCAATCGGTTGGACAGAACTATGGCTACACCTTC. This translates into CASSQSVGQNYGYTF. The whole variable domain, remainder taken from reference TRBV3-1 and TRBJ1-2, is DTAVSQTPKYLVTQMGNDKSIKCEQNLGHDTMYWYKQDSKKFLKIMFSYNNKELIINETVPNRFSPKSPDKAHLNLHINSLELGDSAVYFCASSQSVGQNYGYTFGSGTRLTVV.

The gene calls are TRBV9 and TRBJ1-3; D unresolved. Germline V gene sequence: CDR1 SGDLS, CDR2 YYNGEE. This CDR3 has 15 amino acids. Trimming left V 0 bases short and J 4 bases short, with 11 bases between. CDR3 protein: CASSVEDQYGNTIYF. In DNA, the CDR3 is TGTGCCAGCAGCGTAGAGGATCAGTACGGAAACACCATATATTTT.

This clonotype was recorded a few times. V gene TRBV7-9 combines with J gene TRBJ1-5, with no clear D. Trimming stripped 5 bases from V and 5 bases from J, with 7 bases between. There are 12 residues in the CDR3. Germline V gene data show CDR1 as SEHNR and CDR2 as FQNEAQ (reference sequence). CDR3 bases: TGTGCCAGCAGCGGGGTGGATCAGCCCCAGCATTTT. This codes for CASSGVDQPQHF.

The CDR3 nucleotides read TGTGCCAGCAGCGGGCGGGGGGGCCTGACAGATACGCAGTATTTT. This encodes CASSGRGGLTDTQYF. This rearrangement joins TRBV7-9 to TRBJ2-3; TRBD2 aligns across 9 bases. The junction had 6 bases not matched to a gene; V was cut back by 5 bases and J by 3 bases. The CDR3 is 15 amino acids. The V gene's germline CDR1 is SEHNR and CDR2 FQNEAQ (reference sequence).

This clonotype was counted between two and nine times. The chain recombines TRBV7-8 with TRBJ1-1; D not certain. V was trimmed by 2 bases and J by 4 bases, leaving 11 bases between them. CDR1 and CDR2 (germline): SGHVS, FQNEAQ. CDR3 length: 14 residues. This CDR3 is CASSLRPLGTEAFF. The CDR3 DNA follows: TGTGCCAGCAGCTTACGGCCCTTGGGCACTGAAGCTTTCTTT.

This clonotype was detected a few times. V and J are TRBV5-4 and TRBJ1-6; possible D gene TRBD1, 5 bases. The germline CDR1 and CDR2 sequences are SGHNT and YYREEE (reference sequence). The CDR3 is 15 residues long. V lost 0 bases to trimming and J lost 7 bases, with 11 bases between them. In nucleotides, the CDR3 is TGTGCCAGCAGCTTGGACCGGGGACGGAATTCACCCCTCCACTTT. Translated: CASSLDRGRNSPLHF.

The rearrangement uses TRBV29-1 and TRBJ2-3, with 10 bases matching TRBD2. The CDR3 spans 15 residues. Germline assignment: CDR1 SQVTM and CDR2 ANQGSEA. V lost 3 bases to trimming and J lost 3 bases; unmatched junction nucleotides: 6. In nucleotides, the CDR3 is TGCAGCGTTGACCGAGCGGGGGGGTTGACAGATACGCAGTATTTT. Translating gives CSVDRAGGLTDTQYF.

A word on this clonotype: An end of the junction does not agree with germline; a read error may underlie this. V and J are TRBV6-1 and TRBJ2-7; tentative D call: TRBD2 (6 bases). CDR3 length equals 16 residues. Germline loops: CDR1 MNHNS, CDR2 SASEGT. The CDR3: CASSAPRGGESCEQYF. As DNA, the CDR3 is TGTGCCAGCAGTGCCCCCCGGGGAGGTGAATCCTGCGAGCAGTACTTC.